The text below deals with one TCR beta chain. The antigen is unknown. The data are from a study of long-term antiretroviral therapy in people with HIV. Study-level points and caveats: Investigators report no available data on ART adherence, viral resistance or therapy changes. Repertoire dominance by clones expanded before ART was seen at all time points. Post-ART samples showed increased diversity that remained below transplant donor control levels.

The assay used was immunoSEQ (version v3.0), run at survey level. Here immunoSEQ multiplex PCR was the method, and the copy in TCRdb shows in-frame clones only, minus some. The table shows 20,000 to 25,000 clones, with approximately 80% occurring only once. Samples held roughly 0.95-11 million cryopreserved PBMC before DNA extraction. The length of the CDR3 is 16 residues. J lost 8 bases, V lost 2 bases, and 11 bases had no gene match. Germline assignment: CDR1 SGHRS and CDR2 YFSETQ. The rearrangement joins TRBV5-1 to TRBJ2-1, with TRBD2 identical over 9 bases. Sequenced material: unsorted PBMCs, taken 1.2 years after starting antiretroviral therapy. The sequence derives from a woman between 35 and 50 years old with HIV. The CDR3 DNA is TGCGCCAGCAGCTTTGAAGGGAATAGCGGGAGCTATGAGCAGTTCTTC. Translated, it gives CASSFEGNSGSYEQFF. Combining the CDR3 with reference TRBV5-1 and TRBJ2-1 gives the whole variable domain KAGVTQTPRYLIKTRGQQVTLSCSPISGHRSVSWYQQTPGQGLQFLFEYFSETQRNKGNFPGRFSGRQFSNSRSEMNVSTLELGDSALYLCASSFEGNSGSYEQFFGPGTRLTVL.